A selection of T cell receptor beta chains follows, all from one sample in a study of cytomegalovirus exposure and HLA in healthy donors. Only in-frame clones appear in the TCRdb table, and some are missing; sequencing was by immunoSEQ multiplex PCR. The sample gives about 90,000 clones, 65% to 80% of which show up once; 2.7% is in the top ten. Sequenced input: PBMCs. The receptors were sampled from a man aged 25 to 40 in good health and CMV-seronegative. Both conserved end residues are trimmed from each CDR3.

V gene	J gene	CDR3 protein
TRBV2	TRBJ1-5	ASSGSAPGQENQPQH
TRBV9	TRBJ2-7	ASSVAGQGLYEQY
TRBV30	TRBJ1-6	AWSVWGQSSYNSPLH
TRBV29-1	TRBJ2-1	SVRVGGAVGEQF
TRBV11-2	TRBJ1-1	ASSLVRGLGAEAF
TRBV5-1	TRBJ1-2	ASSWTVGDNYGYT
TRBV18	TRBJ2-7	ASSPPPPLYEQY
TRBV27	TRBJ2-1	ASSLTGINSYNEQF
TRBV7-9	TRBJ1-4	ASSYGQGPSTLNEKLF
TRBV9	TRBJ2-5	ASSAMGVETQY
TRBV18	TRBJ1-1	ASSERTGGISDTEAF
TRBV7-2	TRBJ2-5	ASSLGQGKRETQY
TRBV10-3	TRBJ2-2	AISESVSLDYTGELF
TRBV4-1	TRBJ1-5	ASSLLPGGGQLNQPQH
TRBV6-1	TRBJ1-2	ASSVKQGQVGYT
TRBV19	TRBJ1-5	ASMVQGDRSNQPQH
TRBV19	TRBJ1-5	ASSYGTGDQPQH
TRBV7-9	TRBJ1-1	ASSFDRFATEAF
TRBV30	TRBJ1-1	AWSRPGGAGAF
TRBV4-1	TRBJ1-4	ASSQALPTGWYEKLF
TRBV28	TRBJ1-2	ASSFNGYT
TRBV6-1	TRBJ2-5	ASRSKRGEKETQY
TRBV10-3	TRBJ1-2	AISDPGQGAGGYT
TRBV27	.	ASSLRPGQAEQY
TRBV4-1	TRBJ1-2	ASSQDGQGTGYGYT
TRBV2	TRBJ2-4	ASSEARGGESKNIQY
TRBV18	TRBJ1-2	ASSPPSRPYGYT
TRBV7-9	TRBJ2-5	ASSRGRRAGEETQY
TRBV9	TRBJ2-1	ASSVVGGGPYNEQF
TRBV5-1	TRBJ2-5	ASSFNPTSGGQETQY
TRBV9	TRBJ1-1	ASSPISGQGEAF
TRBV10-3	TRBJ1-6	AIGKTGQGISGSPLH
TRBV4-3	TRBJ1-5	ASSQDVAGLQPQH
TRBV29-1	TRBJ1-2	SVGDRVNNYGYT
TRBV12-5	TRBJ2-3	ASGNSSSTDTQY
TRBV7-2	TRBJ1-4	ASSLVDRGNEKLF
TRBV6-6	TRBJ1-2	ASRGQDRNYGYT
TRBV4-3	TRBJ2-7	ASSQGTGRYEQY
TRBV14	TRBJ2-1	ASSPTLRVGQF
TRBV28	TRBJ1-6	ASSLRGDNSPLH
TRBV7-9	TRBJ1-4	ASSLRATNEKLF
TRBV5-1	TRBJ2-7	ASSSSRAGQGRSQY
TRBV19	TRBJ2-2	ASSRQPLDRTNTGELF
TRBV6-1	TRBJ2-7	ASMYRENAQQY
TRBV11-2	TRBJ2-1	ASSVQGFSNEQF
TRBV5-1	TRBJ2-3	ASSTASGGTDTQY